Presented here are 16 T cell receptor beta chains from one specimen sequenced in a study of CD8 T cells in ankylosing spondylitis. TCRdb fed the 5' RACE reads into MiXCR, producing one record per CDR3 protein. The sample consists of about 340,000 distinct CDR3 sequences, around 20% of them appearing once. Sequencing used blood, either unsorted or a sorted T cell fraction (not recorded which). The receptors were gathered from a male donor with ankylosing spondylitis or in good health (not recorded which).

This clonotype was seen more than once but under ten times. The V gene is TRBV29-1, the J gene TRBJ1-2; maybe TRBD1 (5 bases). This CDR3 spans 13 amino acids. The germline V and J ends were trimmed by 0 bases and 0 bases, with 5 bases remaining between them. Germline loops: CDR1 SQVTM, CDR2 ANQGSEA. Written as DNA, the CDR3 is TGCAGCGTTGAAGAGACAGCTAACTATGGCTACACCTTC. It encodes CSVEETANYGYTF.

The chain is built from TRBV6-4 and TRBJ2-3, with D possibly being TRBD1 (6 bases). The length of the CDR3 is 16 residues. Looked up from germline, CDR1 is MRHNA and CDR2 is SNTAGT. V gave up 0 bases and J gave up 8 bases, with 18 bases separating them. CDR3 DNA sequence: TGTGCCAGCAGTGACTCATACAGGGATCCGGCGGGTACGCAGTATTTT. It translates to CASSDSYRDPAGTQYF.

The sample holds a few counts of this clonotype. V gene TRBV4-1 combines with J gene TRBJ2-2; 7 bases match TRBD2. V gave up 0 bases and J gave up 4 bases; unmatched junction bases: 8. Germline CDR1 reads MGHRA; CDR2 reads YSYEKL. The CDR3 is 17 residues long. The CDR3 here is CASSQDKWLAVTGELFF. Written as DNA, the CDR3 is TGCGCCAGCAGCCAAGATAAGTGGCTAGCGGTCACCGGGGAGCTGTTTTTT.

This clonotype was picked up a small number of times. The chain has TRBV29-1 and TRBJ1-5; tentative D call: TRBD1 (6 bases). There are 13 residues in the CDR3. Germline assignment: CDR1 SQVTM and CDR2 ANQGSEA. V dropped 4 bases and J dropped 2 bases, with 9 bases sitting between them. The CDR3 region is CSVGPGGNQPQHF. For the CDR3, the DNA is TGCAGCGTTGGCCCAGGGGGCAATCAGCCCCAGCATTTT.

The CDR3 DNA reads TGTGCCAGCAGGAGCCGACTAGCGGGGTGGGAGACCCAGTACTTC. It yields the protein CASRSRLAGWETQYF. The J gene is TRBJ2-5, the V gene TRBV2; 11 bases are a match to TRBD2. The germline CDR1 and CDR2 sequences are SNHLY and FYNNEI. This CDR3 comprises 15 residues. The ends lost 6 bases at V and 5 bases at J; junction bases unmatched: 8.

The chain recombines TRBV4-2 with TRBJ2-1, with 9 nucleotides matching TRBD1. This CDR3 has 16 residues. The germline V gene encodes CDR1 LGHNA and CDR2 YNFKEQ. V lost 2 bases and J lost 6; bases outside the gene matches: 8. CDR3 loop: CASSQIRDREANEQFF. Here the CDR3 DNA reads TGTGCCAGCAGCCAAATCCGGGACAGGGAGGCCAATGAGCAGTTCTTC.

The V and J genes are TRBV6-1 and TRBJ2-1; a weak D match, TRBD2 (6 bases). This CDR3 has 14 amino acids. V was cut by 8 bases and J by 0 bases, with 11 bases left in between. The germline CDR1 and CDR2 sequences are MNHNS and SASEGT. The CDR3 loop is CASGGESSYNEQFF. The CDR3 bases are TGTGCCAGCGGCGGGGAGAGCTCCTACAATGAGCAGTTCTTC.

This sequence joins TRBV4-1 and TRBJ2-2; no clear D gene. This CDR3 region has 13 residues. With 0 bases removed from V and 5 bases from J, the gap between germline ends came to 4 bases. The germline V gene encodes CDR1 MGHRA and CDR2 YSYEKL. The CDR3: CASSQDPTGELFF. Written as DNA, the CDR3 is TGCGCCAGCAGCCAAGATCCTACCGGGGAGCTGTTTTTT.

In this sample, this clonotype turned up a few times. The chain uses TRBV12-3 or TRBV12-4 and TRBJ2-3; TRBD1 matches 12 bases. The CDR3 covers 17 residues. V trimming: 2 bases; J trimming: 4 bases; junction bases outside the gene matches: 7. The CDR3 sequence: CASSLSGGTGGPDTQYF. The CDR3 DNA sequence: TGTGCCAGCAGTTTATCCGGTGGGACAGGGGGCCCAGATACGCAGTATTTT.

This clonotype was recorded once. V is TRBV11-2 and J is TRBJ2-5, with a weak D call TRBD2 (6 bases). There are 15 residues in the CDR3. V was trimmed by 5 bases and J by 5 bases, leaving 18 bases between them. Germline CDR1 and CDR2: SGHAT and FQNNGV. This CDR3 is CASSTGTVNEETQYF. The CDR3 coding sequence is TGTGCCAGCAGCACCGGGACTGTCAATGAGGAGACCCAGTACTTC. Based on the CDR3 plus reference TRBV11-2 and TRBJ2-5, the full variable domain is EAGVAQSPRYKIIEKRQSVAFWCNPISGHATLYWYQQILGQGPKLLIQFQNNGVVDDSQLPKDRFSAERLKGVDSTLKIQPAKLEDSAVYLCASSTGTVNEETQYFGPGTRLLVL.

V is TRBV4-1 and J is TRBJ2-1; 7 bases are shared with TRBD2. Looked up from germline, CDR1 is MGHRA and CDR2 is YSYEKL. CDR3 length: 18 amino acids. Trimming took 0 bases from V and 0 from J; bases not matched to a gene: 8. The CDR3 DNA sequence: TGCGCCAGCAGCCAAGAGGGGCGGGGACTACCCTCCTACAATGAGCAGTTCTTC. Encoded protein: CASSQEGRGLPSYNEQFF.

The V and J genes are TRBV27 and TRBJ2-7, with D uncertain. The CDR3 runs to 14 residues. The germline gives CDR1 MNHEY, CDR2 SMNVEV (reference sequence). V was shortened by 2 bases and J by 7 bases, with 15 bases between the two germline ends. The CDR3 sequence is CASSLSPGGVEQYF. CDR3 bases: TGTGCCAGCAGTTTAAGCCCGGGTGGGGTTGAGCAGTACTTC.

This clonotype was detected only a few times. The chain couples TRBV9 to TRBJ2-3; 8 bases match TRBD1. J lost 6 bases, V lost 0 bases, and 6 bases had no gene match. The CDR3 loop spans 15 amino acids. Germline V gene sequence: CDR1 SGDLS, CDR2 YYNGEE. The CDR3 bases are TGTGCCAGCAGCGTAGAGGACAGGGCCCCGGATACGCAGTATTTT. Translating it yields CASSVEDRAPDTQYF.

The rearrangement joins TRBV5-8 to TRBJ2-5, with D perhaps matching TRBD1 (6 bases). Germline V gene lookup returns CDR1 SGHTS and CDR2 YDEGEE. V lost 3 bases and J 0 bases, leaving 15 bases between the germline ends. The CDR3 is 16 residues long. This CDR3 is CASSSVRTDYQETQYF. The CDR3 DNA follows: TGTGCCAGCAGCTCCGTGCGGACAGACTACCAAGAGACCCAGTACTTC.

The J gene is TRBJ2-1, the V gene TRBV5-1; D possibly corresponds to TRBD2 (6 bases). The CDR3 has 14 amino acids. CDR1 and CDR2 from the germline V gene are SGHRS and YFSETQ. V lost 6 bases to trimming and J lost 4 bases, with 14 bases between them. CDR3 region: CASTPGGDYNEQFF. The CDR3 DNA reads as TGCGCCAGCACCCCAGGAGGGGATTACAATGAGCAGTTCTTC. Supplemented by reference TRBV5-1 and TRBJ2-1, the full variable domain reads KAGVTQTPRYLIKTRGQQVTLSCSPISGHRSVSWYQQTPGQGLQFLFEYFSETQRNKGNFPGRFSGRQFSNSRSEMNVSTLELGDSALYLCASTPGGDYNEQFFGPGTRLTVL.

This clonotype was recorded a few times. The gene calls are TRBV5-1 and TRBJ2-7; D possibly matches TRBD1 or TRBD2 (5 bases each). Germline CDR1 reads SGHRS; CDR2 reads YFSETQ. The CDR3 sequence is 18 residues long. V was shortened by 0 bases and J by 0 bases, with 19 bases between the two germline ends. The CDR3 coding sequence is TGCGCCAGCAGCTTGGAGAGACATGGGACGATGTCCTCCTACGAGCAGTACTTC. Protein sequence: CASSLERHGTMSSYEQYF.